Each of the 26 T cell receptor beta chains below was sequenced from the same sample in a study of blood T cells in healthy people across ages. A second PCR, run for roughly 7 to 12 cycles, used a sample-barcoded 5' primer plus a J-beta primer mix. MiXCR, applied by TCRdb to the 5' RACE reads, yields one record per CDR3 protein. The sample carries more than 1,400,000 distinct CDR3 sequences, approximately 38% recorded once. The sample taken for sequencing was blood. The origin of the receptors is a woman under 30 in good health.

The V call is TRBV15, the J call TRBJ1-6, with 10 bases that match TRBD1. Trimming at V came to 2 bases and at J to 7 bases, leaving 2 bases not matched to a gene. From germline, CDR1 is LNHNV and CDR2 YYDKDF (reference sequence). The CDR3 totals 15 residues. For the CDR3, the DNA is TGTGCCACCAGCAGATGGACAGGGGGAAATTCACCCCTCCACTTT. Protein product: CATSRWTGGNSPLHF.

In this sample, this clonotype turned up a few times. This chain uses TRBV3-1 with TRBJ2-5; the match to TRBD1 covers 7 bases. The CDR3 runs 19 residues. Germline trimming cut 0 bases from V and 11 bases from J; bases unmatched to any gene: 24. Germline V gives CDR1 LGHDT, CDR2 YNNKEL (reference sequence). The CDR3 loop is CASSQDSVTARGGYNEQYF. CDR3 coding DNA: TGTGCCAGCAGCCAAGATAGCGTGACTGCCCGAGGGGGCTACAATGAGCAGTACTTC.

This rearrangement joins TRBV20-1 to TRBJ2-1; D gene ambiguous. Germline CDR1 reads DFQATT; CDR2 reads SNEGSKA (reference sequence). Trimming took off 8 bases at V and 4 bases at J, with 18 bases between the two ends. CDR3 length: 14 residues. DNA for the CDR3: TGCAGTTACAGTTCCCCTACTGGTTACAATGAGCAGTTCTTC. Translated, it gives CSYSSPTGYNEQFF.

J is TRBJ2-5 and V is TRBV2; 11 nucleotides align to TRBD2. Germline loops: CDR1 SNHLY, CDR2 FYNNEI. The CDR3 totals 18 residues. Unmatched junction bases numbered 11, after V lost 5 bases and J lost 0 bases. This CDR3 reads CASSPSGLAETDQETQYF. The DNA of the CDR3 is TGTGCCAGCAGTCCCTCGGGACTAGCGGAGACCGACCAAGAGACCCAGTACTTC.

This clonotype was detected a few times. The chain recombines TRBV19 with TRBJ2-2; TRBD1 might be the D (6 bases). Germline V lookup: CDR1 LNHDA, CDR2 SQIVND (reference sequence). This CDR3 region has 16 residues. V lost 0 bases and J 5 bases, leaving 13 bases between the germline ends. CDR3 sequence: CASSIDSGQYTGELFF. Here the CDR3 DNA reads TGTGCCAGTAGTATAGATTCAGGACAGTATACCGGGGAGCTGTTTTTT.

This clonotype appeared many times. The germline gene is not matched at one end of the junction; a read error may be the cause. The genes are TRBV5-1 and TRBJ2-1; 12 nucleotides align to TRBD2. The CDR3 runs to 14 residues. The V gene's germline CDR1 is SGHRS and CDR2 YFSETQ. CDR3 protein: CASSLTSGGNEQFF. As DNA, the CDR3 is TGTGCCAGCAGTTTGACTAGCGGGGGTAATGAGCAGTTCTTC.

This clonotype appeared a few times. This chain joins TRBV7-8 and TRBJ2-4; 7 positions match TRBD2. Germline CDR1 reads SGHVS; CDR2 reads FQNEAQ. Trimming took 5 bases from V and 14 from J; bases not matched to a gene: 9. The CDR3 has 12 residues. The CDR3 coding sequence is TGTGCCAGCAGCCTCGTTAGCGGGTCAAAGTACTTC. It codes for CASSLVSGSKYF.

The rearrangement uses TRBV20-1 and TRBJ2-7, with 7 bases aligning to TRBD1. The CDR3 is 12 residues long. Germline V gene sequence: CDR1 DFQATT, CDR2 SNEGSKA (reference sequence). Germline trimming cut 4 bases from V and 3 bases from J; bases unmatched to any gene: 3. The CDR3 nucleotides read TGCAGTGCTAACAGACAGGGCTACGAGCAGTACTTC. Protein: CSANRQGYEQYF.

V gene TRBV12-3 or TRBV12-4 combines with J gene TRBJ2-4; no firm D call. The J call is uncertain, as TRBJ2-7 better fits the DNA end. This CDR3 is 12 amino acids long. Written as DNA, the CDR3 is TGTGCCAGCGGGCTAACAGTTGGCGAGCAGTACTTC. This sequence encodes CASGLTVGEQYF.

The rearrangement links TRBV7-9 to TRBJ1-1, with 8 nucleotides matching TRBD1. The CDR3 is made up of 14 amino acids. J was trimmed by 3 bases and V by 5 bases; bases with no gene match: 5. CDR1 SEHNR and CDR2 FQNEAQ come from the germline V gene (reference sequence). The CDR3 DNA reads TGTGCCAGCAGCGACCAGGGGGCTGACACTGAAGCTTTCTTT. Translating gives CASSDQGADTEAFF. Full variable domain (missing parts from reference TRBV7-9 and TRBJ1-1): DTGVSQNPRHKITKRGQNVTFRCDPISEHNRLYWYRQTLGQGPEFLTYFQNEAQLEKSRLLSDRFSAERPKGSFSTLEIQRTEQGDSAMYLCASSDQGADTEAFFGQGTRLTVV.

In this sample, this clonotype turned up a few times. The chain employs TRBV7-2 and TRBJ2-5; D assignment may be TRBD1 or TRBD2 (5 bases each). Germline lookup yields CDR1 SGHTA and CDR2 FQGNSA. The CDR3 extends over 19 amino acids. V shed 1 base and J shed 1 base, with 22 bases lying between them. The DNA for the CDR3 is TGTGCCAGCAGCTTAGTGGGGTCGTGGGGGAGAGGCCCCCAAGAGACCCAGTACTTC. It yields the protein CASSLVGSWGRGPQETQYF.

This clonotype was detected once. The V and J genes are TRBV5-8 and TRBJ2-3; D may match TRBD1 or TRBD2 (5 bases each). V was clipped by 4 bases and J by 2 bases, with 20 bases between them. CDR3 length equals 17 residues. The germline gives CDR1 SGHTS, CDR2 YDEGEE. CDR3: CASSRAGGGGTTDTQYF. CDR3 nucleotide sequence: TGTGCCAGCAGCCGTGCCGGAGGTGGGGGAACCACAGATACGCAGTATTTT.

The chain couples TRBV3-1 to TRBJ2-3; TRBD1 might be the D (6 bases). V lost 5 bases and J 3 bases, leaving 15 bases between the germline ends. The CDR3 covers 15 residues. Germline lookup yields CDR1 LGHDT and CDR2 YNNKEL (reference sequence). In DNA, the CDR3 is TGTGCCAGCAGCGCCCGACAGGCTGGGACAGATACGCAGTATTTT. Translated, it gives CASSARQAGTDTQYF.

The rearrangement joins TRBV29-1 to TRBJ2-5, with 7 positions matching TRBD1. Per the germline V gene, CDR1 is SQVTM and CDR2 is ANQGSEA. Losses at the gene ends were 3 bases for V and 4 bases for J; bases not matched to a gene: 2. The CDR3 sequence is 12 residues long. The CDR3 sequence: CSVENRGETQYF. In DNA, the CDR3 is TGCAGCGTTGAGAACAGGGGAGAGACCCAGTACTTC.

CDR3 in DNA: TGTGCCAGCAGTTTAATTGCTACAGCCGGAGCCTACGAGCAGTACTTC. This codes for CASSLIATAGAYEQYF. This chain uses TRBV12-3 or TRBV12-4 with TRBJ2-7; no reliable D call. The CDR3 loop spans 16 amino acids. With 2 bases removed from V and 2 bases from J, the gap between germline ends came to 16 bases.

The V gene is TRBV18, the J gene TRBJ1-2, with D unresolved. The CDR3 contains 13 residues. The germline gives CDR1 KGHSH, CDR2 LQKENI. Trimming took 0 bases from V and 8 from J, leaving 10 bases between them. The CDR3 bases are TGTGCCAGCTCACCACCGGTACGGGAAGGCTACACCTTC. Translated, it gives CASSPPVREGYTF.

This clonotype was counted only a few times. V and J are TRBV13 and TRBJ2-7; perhaps TRBD1 as D (6 bases). Between the trimmed V and J ends, which lost 4 bases and 1 base, there was a span of 14 bases. This CDR3 contains 15 residues. Germline loops: CDR1 PRHDT, CDR2 FYEKMQ (reference sequence). The CDR3 region has the DNA TGTGCCAGCAGCTCCTTGGACAGACTTTCCTACGAGCAGTACTTC. Translation: CASSSLDRLSYEQYF.

This sequence joins TRBV28 and TRBJ2-7; D call uncertain. CDR1 is MDHEN, CDR2 SYDVKM, per germline. Trimming removed 7 bases from V and 2 bases from J, with 18 bases in between. The CDR3 runs 15 residues. The CDR3 nucleotides are TGTGCCAGCACCAGCCCTCACAAACCACCCTACGAGCAGTACTTC. This sequence encodes CASTSPHKPPYEQYF.

The chain carries TRBV19 and TRBJ2-3, with 10 bases lining up with TRBD2. CDR1 is LNHDA, CDR2 SQIVND, per germline (reference sequence). This CDR3 spans 15 amino acids. V dropped 8 bases and J dropped 4; count of bases not matched to a gene: 9. The CDR3 spells CASESGGARSDTQYF. The CDR3 DNA reads as TGTGCCAGTGAAAGCGGGGGGGCTCGGTCAGATACGCAGTATTTT. The full variable domain, its missing parts supplied by reference TRBV19 and TRBJ2-3, is DGGITQSPKYLFRKEGQNVTLSCEQNLNHDAMYWYRQDPGQGLRLIYYSQIVNDFQKGDIAEGYSVSREKKESFPLTVTSAQKNPTAFYLCASESGGARSDTQYFGPGTRLTVL.

This chain connects TRBV6-1 to TRBJ1-5, with D perhaps TRBD1 (5 bases). Trimming pared 0 bases from V and 8 bases from J, leaving 14 bases between. CDR3 length equals 15 residues. Germline lookup yields CDR1 MNHNS and CDR2 SASEGT. The CDR3 bases are TGTGCCAGCAGTGAAGCGGGGCGGGGATCAGAGCCCCAGCATTTT. Translation gives CASSEAGRGSEPQHF.

This clonotype has only a few counts. This chain's CDR3 is CASSDPQDSFNEQFF. In nucleotides, the CDR3 is TGTGCCAGCAGTGACCCTCAGGACAGCTTCAATGAGCAGTTCTTC. This chain connects TRBV25-1 to TRBJ2-1; perhaps TRBD1 as D (6 bases). The germline CDR1 and CDR2 sequences are MGHDK and SYGVNS. V was cut by 3 bases and J by 6 bases, with 15 bases left in between. This CDR3 is built from 15 residues.

The chain links TRBV20-1 to TRBJ2-1; D gene ambiguous. The length of the CDR3 is 9 residues. V was pared by 5 bases and J by 12 bases, with 8 bases between. Germline-derived CDR1 and CDR2 are DFQATT and SNEGSKA (reference sequence). Here the CDR3 DNA reads TGCAGTGCTGAACGAGGGCAGTTCTTC. The encoded protein is CSAERGQFF.

The rearrangement links TRBV27 to TRBJ2-2, with 9 bases aligning to TRBD1. From germline, CDR1 is MNHEY and CDR2 SMNVEV (reference sequence). The V segment lost 3 bases and the J segment 2 bases; nucleotides outside the gene matches: 4. The CDR3 has 16 residues. The CDR3 loop is CASSLSGQGNTGELFF. CDR3 DNA: TGTGCCAGCAGTTTGTCGGGACAGGGCAACACCGGGGAGCTGTTTTTT.

About this clonotype: A junction end diverges from the germline sequence, so it may reflect a read error. This chain uses TRBV27 with TRBJ1-4; no reliable D call. Per the germline V gene, CDR1 is MNHEY and CDR2 is SMNVEV (reference sequence). The CDR3 spans 14 residues. Here the CDR3 reads CASSFGRTNEKLFF. In DNA form, the CDR3 reads TGTGCGAGCAGTTTTGGGAGAACTAATGAAAAACTGTTTTTT.

The rearrangement joins TRBV4-1 to TRBJ2-5; maybe TRBD1 (6 bases). The CDR3 runs 16 residues. Germline CDR1 is MGHRA and CDR2 is YSYEKL. V lost 2 bases and J lost 11, with 24 bases in between. CDR3 nucleotides: TGCGCCAGCAGCCAAAGAGTAGGGGGAAGCTACAATGAGCAGTACTTC. Amino acid sequence: CASSQRVGGSYNEQYF.

The chain has TRBV5-1 and TRBJ2-5; TRBD2 aligns across 8 bases. Judging by the DNA end, TRBJ2-7 fits better; the J call may be wrong. Germline loops: CDR1 SGHRS, CDR2 YFSETQ. The CDR3 spans 16 residues. The CDR3 loop is CASSLGIGSGDYEQYF. CDR3 coding DNA: TGCGCCAGCAGCTTAGGTATCGGTAGCGGGGACTACGAGCAGTACTTC.